This TCR beta chain originates from a study of blood T cell repertoires in COVID-19. In the study overall: Specimens from acute and convalescent COVID-19 originated in the United States, Italy and Spain. T cells, B-cell-depleted T cells, or PBMCs supplied cDNA or gDNA.

After removal of 3 bases from V and 0 bases from J, the junction contained 7 bases not matched to a gene. The CDR3 covers 16 residues. Per the germline V gene, CDR1 is LGHDT and CDR2 is YNNKEL (reference sequence). This clone was detected only a few times. As processed by the authors: Scientists estimated how many nucleated cells there were by amplifying reference gene primers. Clones were sequenced by immunoSEQ multiplex PCR, and TCRdb holds only the in-frame ones, with some missing. From that table come the V and J calls and clone size; the DNA was used to work out D and trimming. Of more than 250,000 clones listed, 80% to 90% are singletons.

This rearrangement joins TRBV3-1 (or the pseudogene TRBV3-2) to TRBJ1-1; 7 bases map to TRBD1. The origin of this receptor is a man aged 18 to 29 who had recovered from COVID-19. The specimen sequenced was peripheral blood. The CDR3 spells CASSHSRGIMNTEAFF. The DNA for the CDR3 is TGTGCCAGCAGCCATAGCAGGGGGATCATGAACACTGAAGCTTTCTTT.